This entry features one T cell receptor (beta chain) sequence. This table comes from immunoSEQ multiplex PCR, and its TCRdb copy is limited to in-frame clones, with some not included. Among roughly 98,000 clones listed, less than 90% were seen once. The data belong to a study of cytomegalovirus exposure and HLA in healthy donors. The CDR3 is made up of 17 amino acids. Germline V CDR1 and CDR2: SGDLS, YYNGEE. The V segment lost 0 bases and the J segment 8 bases; nucleotides outside the gene matches: 14. Sequencing used PBMCs. The receptor was derived from a man between 18 and 35 years old in good health and CMV-seropositive. The chain is built from TRBV9 and TRBJ2-1; 7 positions match TRBD2. The CDR3: CASSVELPGGREDEQFF. The CDR3 nucleotides read TGTGCCAGCAGCGTAGAGTTGCCGGGAGGACGGGAGGATGAGCAGTTCTTC.